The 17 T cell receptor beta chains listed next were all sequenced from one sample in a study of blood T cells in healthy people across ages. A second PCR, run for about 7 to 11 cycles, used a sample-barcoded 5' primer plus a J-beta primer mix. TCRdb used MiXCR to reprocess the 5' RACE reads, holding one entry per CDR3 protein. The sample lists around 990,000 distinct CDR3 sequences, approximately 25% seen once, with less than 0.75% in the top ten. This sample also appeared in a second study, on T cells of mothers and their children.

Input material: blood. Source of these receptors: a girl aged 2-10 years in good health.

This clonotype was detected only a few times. CDR3 coding DNA: TGCAGCGTTGAGAAGATCTCTGGAAACACCATATATTTT. It yields the protein CSVEKISGNTIYF. The chain links TRBV29-1 to TRBJ1-3; D is undetermined. Per the germline V gene, CDR1 is SQVTM and CDR2 is ANQGSEA. The CDR3 length is 13 residues. Trimming took 3 bases from V and 0 from J, leaving 6 bases between them.

CDR3 region: CASSPGVPTSGRSYNEQFF. The CDR3 DNA sequence: TGCGCCAGCTCCCCGGGGGTTCCAACTAGCGGGAGATCCTACAATGAGCAGTTCTTC. V is TRBV10-1 and J is TRBJ2-1; 11 nucleotides align to TRBD2. V was pared by 8 bases and J by 1 base, with 16 bases of the junction left unmatched. CDR1 WNHNN and CDR2 SYGVQD come from the germline V gene (reference sequence). The CDR3 loop spans 19 amino acids.

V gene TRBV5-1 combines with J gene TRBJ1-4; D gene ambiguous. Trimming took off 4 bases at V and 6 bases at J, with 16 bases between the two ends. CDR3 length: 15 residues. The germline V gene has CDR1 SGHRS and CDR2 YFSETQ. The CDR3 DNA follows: TGCGCCAGCAGCGATTCGACGGACGGATATGAAAAACTGTTTTTT. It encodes CASSDSTDGYEKLFF.

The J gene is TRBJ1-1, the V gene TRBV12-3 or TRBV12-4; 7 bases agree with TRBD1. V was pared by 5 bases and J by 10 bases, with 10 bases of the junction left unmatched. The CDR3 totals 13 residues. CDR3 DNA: TGTGCCAGCAGTCTAATTACAGGGGCGGCAGCTTTCTTT. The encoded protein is CASSLITGAAAFF.

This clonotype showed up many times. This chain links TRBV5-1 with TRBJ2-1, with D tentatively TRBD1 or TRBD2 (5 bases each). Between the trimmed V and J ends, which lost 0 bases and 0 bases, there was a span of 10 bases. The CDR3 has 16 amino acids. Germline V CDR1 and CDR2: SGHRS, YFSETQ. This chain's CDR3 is CASSLVWDDSYNEQFF. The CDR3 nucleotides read TGCGCCAGCAGCTTGGTATGGGACGACTCCTACAATGAGCAGTTCTTC.

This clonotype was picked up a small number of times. The CDR3 DNA is TGCGCCAGCAGCTTACAGTGGGTCCATAATTCACCCCTCCACTTT. Translation: CASSLQWVHNSPLHF. The chain recombines TRBV5-1 with TRBJ1-6; no clear D. Germline V gives CDR1 SGHRS, CDR2 YFSETQ. CDR3 size: 15 residues. V lost 2 bases and J 5 bases, leaving 11 bases between the germline ends.

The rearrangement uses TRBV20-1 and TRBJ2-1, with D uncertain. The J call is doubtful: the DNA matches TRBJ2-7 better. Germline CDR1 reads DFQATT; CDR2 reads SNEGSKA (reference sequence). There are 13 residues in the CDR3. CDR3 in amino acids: CSPIYLGSPEQYF. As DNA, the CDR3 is TGCAGTCCTATTTACCTCGGTTCTCCCGAGCAGTACTTC.

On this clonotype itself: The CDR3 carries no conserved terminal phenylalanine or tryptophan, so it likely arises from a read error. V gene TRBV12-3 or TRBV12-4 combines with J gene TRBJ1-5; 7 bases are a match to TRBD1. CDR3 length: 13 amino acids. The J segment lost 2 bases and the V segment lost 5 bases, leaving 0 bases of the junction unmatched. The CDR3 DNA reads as TGTGCCAGCAGTGGACAGGGCAATCAGCCCCAGCATATT. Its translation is CASSGQGNQPQHI.

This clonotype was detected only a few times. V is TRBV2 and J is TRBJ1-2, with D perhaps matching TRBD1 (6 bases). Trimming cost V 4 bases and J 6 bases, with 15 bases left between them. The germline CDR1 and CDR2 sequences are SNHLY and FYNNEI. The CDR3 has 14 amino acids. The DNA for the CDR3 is TGTGCCAGCAGTGTTCTGGGGGCGACGGATGGCTACACCTTC. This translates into CASSVLGATDGYTF.

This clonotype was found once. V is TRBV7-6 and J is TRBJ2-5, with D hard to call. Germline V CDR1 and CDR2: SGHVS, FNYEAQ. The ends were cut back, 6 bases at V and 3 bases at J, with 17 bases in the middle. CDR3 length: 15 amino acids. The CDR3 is CASSQVVVLKETQYF. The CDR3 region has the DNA TGTGCCAGCAGTCAGGTGGTTGTACTAAAAGAGACCCAGTACTTC.

CDR3 nucleotides: TGTGCCAGCAATGGGGAGAAGAATCAGCCCCAGCATTTT. Encoded protein: CASNGEKNQPQHF. V usage is TRBV6-2 or TRBV6-3 and J usage is TRBJ1-5, with D unresolved. Per germline, CDR1 MNHEY and CDR2 SVGEGT. The CDR3 sequence is 13 residues long. V was shortened by 7 bases and J by 4 bases, with 11 bases between the two germline ends.

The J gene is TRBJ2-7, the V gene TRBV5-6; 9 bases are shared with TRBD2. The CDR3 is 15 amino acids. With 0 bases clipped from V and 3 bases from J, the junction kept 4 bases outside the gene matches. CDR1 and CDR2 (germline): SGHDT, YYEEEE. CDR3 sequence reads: CASSLGGGESYEQYF. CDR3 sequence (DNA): TGTGCCAGCAGCTTGGGCGGGGGGGAGAGCTACGAGCAGTACTTC. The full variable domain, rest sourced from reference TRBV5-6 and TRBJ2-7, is DAGVTQSPTHLIKTRGQQVTLRCSPKSGHDTVSWYQQALGQGPQFIFQYYEEEERQRGNFPDRFSGHQFPNYSSELNVNALLLGDSALYLCASSLGGGESYEQYFGPGTRLTVT.

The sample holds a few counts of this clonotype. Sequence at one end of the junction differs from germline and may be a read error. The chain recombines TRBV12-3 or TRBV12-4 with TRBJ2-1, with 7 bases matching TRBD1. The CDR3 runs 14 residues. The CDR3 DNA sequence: TGTGCCAGCAGTTCCGGGACAGTATACAATGAGCAGCTCTTC. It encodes CASSSGTVYNEQLF.

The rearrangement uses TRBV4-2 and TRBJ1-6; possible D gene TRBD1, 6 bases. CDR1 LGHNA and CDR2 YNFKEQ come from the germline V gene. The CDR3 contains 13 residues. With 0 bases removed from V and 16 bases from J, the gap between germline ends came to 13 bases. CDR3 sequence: CASSQDRGRPLHF. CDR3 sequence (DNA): TGTGCCAGCAGCCAAGATAGGGGGAGGCCTCTCCACTTT.

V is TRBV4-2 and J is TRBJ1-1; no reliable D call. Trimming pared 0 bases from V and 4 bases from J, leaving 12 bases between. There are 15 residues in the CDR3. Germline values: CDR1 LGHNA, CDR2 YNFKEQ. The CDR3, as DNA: TGTGCCAGCAGCCAAGACACACGGGGAGGCACTGAAGCTTTCTTT. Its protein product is CASSQDTRGGTEAFF.

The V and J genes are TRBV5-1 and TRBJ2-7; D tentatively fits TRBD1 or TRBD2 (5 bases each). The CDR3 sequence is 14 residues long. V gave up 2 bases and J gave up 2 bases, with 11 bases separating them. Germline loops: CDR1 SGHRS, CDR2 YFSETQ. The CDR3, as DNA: TGCGCCAGCAGCTTCGGGACGGACGCCTACGAGCAGTACTTC. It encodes CASSFGTDAYEQYF.

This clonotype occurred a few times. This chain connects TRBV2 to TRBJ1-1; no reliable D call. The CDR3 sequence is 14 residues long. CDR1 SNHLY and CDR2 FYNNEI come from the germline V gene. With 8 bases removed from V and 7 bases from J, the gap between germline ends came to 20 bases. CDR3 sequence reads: CASASGFRANEAFF. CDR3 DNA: TGTGCCAGCGCGAGTGGGTTTCGGGCTAATGAAGCTTTCTTT.